Given below is one T cell receptor (beta chain) in context. What it recognizes is unknown. These data belong to a study of T cells in Graves' hyperthyroidism and ophthalmopathy. Amplification targeted TCR beta CDR3 regions from RNA transcripts. Initially, a first-round RT-PCR of the TCR CDR3 employed the HTBI primer set. MiXCR was run by TCRdb on the multiplex PCR reads, yielding one entry per CDR3 protein. The data show fewer than 350,000 distinct CDR3 sequences, approximately 18% seen once. Germline assignment: CDR1 MNHEY and CDR2 SMNVEV (reference sequence). The CDR3 has 14 residues. The V gene end was trimmed by 6 bases and the J gene end by 7 bases; junction bases not matched to a gene: 7. Study-wide results and limits: Blood also showed most of the thyroid clonotypes that were expanded above 0.001.

The chain carries TRBV27 and TRBJ2-1, with TRBD2 matching over 9 bases. The receptor's source is a man aged 50-59 years with Graves' ophthalmopathy. The source material was blood. Here the CDR3 DNA reads TGTGCCAGCAGACTATTAGCGGGAGTTAATGAGCAGTTCTTC. It encodes CASRLLAGVNEQFF.